The source of this T cell receptor beta chain is a study of regulatory T cells in long-lasting Graves disease. Time point indicated: persistent/refractory GD, antithyroid drugs over 5 years with positive TRAb. Extracted RNA from PBMCs served as the source of the TCR library. CDR3-region Arm-PCR and iRepertoire HTBI primers produced the TCR beta libraries. TCRdb itself ran the multiplex PCR reads through MiXCR, one entry per CDR3 protein. The profile covers roughly 500,000 distinct CDR3 sequences, with roughly 23% appearing a single time and over 10% taken by the ten largest. The germline gives CDR1 GTSNPN, CDR2 SVGIG (reference sequence). The CDR3 totals 14 residues. The V and J ends lost 1 base and 6 bases respectively, with 15 bases between them. This clonotype has just a few counts.

This TCR was recovered from a female donor with Graves disease. The chain uses TRBV30 and TRBJ1-2; D is uncertain. This material consisted of peripheral blood mononuclear cells (PBMCs), taken when the disease was refractory, from a patient treated with antithyroid drugs. The CDR3 DNA reads TGTGCCTGGAGTGCGCACGGACGTGAAAATGGCTACACCTTC. Protein sequence: CAWSAHGRENGYTF.